This TCR beta chain was identified during a study of blood T cell repertoires in COVID-19. Libraries were prepared by immunoSEQ multiplex PCR; TCRdb keeps only in-frame clonotypes and omits some of them. The table includes 90,000 to 120,000 clones, just under 85% detected once. CDR3 length equals 14 residues. With 4 bases removed from V and 10 bases from J, the gap between germline ends came to 15 bases. Germline loops: CDR1 SGHTS, CDR2 YDEGEE. The sample comprised peripheral blood. The receptor comes from an elderly woman with active or convalescent COVID-19. The genes are TRBV5-8 and TRBJ1-6; possible D gene TRBD1, 5 bases. CDR3 sequence: CASSEGQSDSPLHF. The CDR3 nucleotides read TGTGCCAGCAGCGAAGGACAATCCGACTCACCCCTCCACTTT.